This section outlines one T cell receptor (beta chain) sequence together with its context. These data originate in a study of T cells in Graves' hyperthyroidism and ophthalmopathy. The CDR3 runs 15 residues. The germline gives CDR1 SGHRS, CDR2 YFSETQ. Trimming left V 3 bases short and J 0 bases short, with 7 bases between. TCR beta CDR3 regions were amplified from RNA transcripts. HTBI primers were the set used in a first-round RT-PCR of the TCR CDR3. TCRdb re-called the multiplex PCR reads with MiXCR, one entry per CDR3 protein. The table records hundreds of thousands of distinct CDR3 sequences, approximately 24% of them present only once.

The sample consisted of blood. The chain recombines TRBV5-1 with TRBJ2-6; D is unclear. This TCR was sampled from a woman younger than 45 with Graves' ophthalmopathy. CDR3 nucleotides: TGCGCCAGCAGCTCGGTCAACTCTGGGGCCAACGTCCTGACTTTC. Amino acids: CASSSVNSGANVLTF.